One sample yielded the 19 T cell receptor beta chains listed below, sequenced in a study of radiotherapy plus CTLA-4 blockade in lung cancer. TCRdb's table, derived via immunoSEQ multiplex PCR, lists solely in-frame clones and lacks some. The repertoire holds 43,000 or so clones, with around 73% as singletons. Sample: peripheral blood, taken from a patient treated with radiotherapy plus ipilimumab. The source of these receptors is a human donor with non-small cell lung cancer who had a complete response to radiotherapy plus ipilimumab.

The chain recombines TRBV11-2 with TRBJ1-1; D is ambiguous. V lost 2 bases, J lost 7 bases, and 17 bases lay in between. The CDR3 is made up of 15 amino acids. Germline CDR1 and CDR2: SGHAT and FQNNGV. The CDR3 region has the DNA TGTGCCAGCAGCTTATTGGATCGAGGAGGAGGTGAAGCTTTCTTT. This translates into CASSLLDRGGGEAFF.

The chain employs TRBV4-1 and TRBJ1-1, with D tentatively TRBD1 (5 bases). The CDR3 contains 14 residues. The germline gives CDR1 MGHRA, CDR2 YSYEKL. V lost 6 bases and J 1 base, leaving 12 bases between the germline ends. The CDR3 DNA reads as TGCGCCAGCAGGGGGGGGATTAGGAACACTGAAGCTTTCTTT. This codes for CASRGGIRNTEAFF.

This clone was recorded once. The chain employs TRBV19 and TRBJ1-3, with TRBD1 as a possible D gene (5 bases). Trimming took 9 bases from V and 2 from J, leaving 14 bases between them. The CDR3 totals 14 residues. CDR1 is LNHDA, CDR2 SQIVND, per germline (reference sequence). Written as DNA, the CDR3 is TGTGCCAGCCAGCAGGGAAGCACTGGAAACACCATATATTTT. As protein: CASQQGSTGNTIYF.

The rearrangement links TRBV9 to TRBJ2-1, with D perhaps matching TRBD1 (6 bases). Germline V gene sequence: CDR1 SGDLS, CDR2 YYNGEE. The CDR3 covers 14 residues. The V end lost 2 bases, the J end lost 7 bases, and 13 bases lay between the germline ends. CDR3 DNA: TGTGCCAGCAGCGTCAGGGGAGTGGAGAATGAGCAGTTCTTC. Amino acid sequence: CASSVRGVENEQFF.

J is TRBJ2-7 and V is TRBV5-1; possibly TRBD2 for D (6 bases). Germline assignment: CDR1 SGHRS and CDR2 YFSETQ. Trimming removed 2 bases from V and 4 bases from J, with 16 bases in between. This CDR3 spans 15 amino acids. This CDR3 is CASSFTGTAGYEQYF. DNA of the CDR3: TGCGCCAGCAGCTTCACCGGGACGGCGGGGTACGAGCAGTACTTC.

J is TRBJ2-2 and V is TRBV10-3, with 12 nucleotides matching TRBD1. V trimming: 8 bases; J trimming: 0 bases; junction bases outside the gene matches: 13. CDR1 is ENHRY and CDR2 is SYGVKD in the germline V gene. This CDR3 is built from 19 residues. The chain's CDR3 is CAIAPGDRGRVPNTGELFF. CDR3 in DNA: TGTGCCATCGCCCCGGGGGACAGGGGGCGCGTGCCGAACACCGGGGAGCTGTTTTTT.

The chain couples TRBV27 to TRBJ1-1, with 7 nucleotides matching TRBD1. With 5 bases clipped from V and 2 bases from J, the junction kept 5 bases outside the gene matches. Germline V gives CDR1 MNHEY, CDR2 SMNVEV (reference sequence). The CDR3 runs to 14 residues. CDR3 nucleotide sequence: TGTGCCAGCAGTCATGGACAGGTTAACACTGAAGCTTTCTTT. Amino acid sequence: CASSHGQVNTEAFF.

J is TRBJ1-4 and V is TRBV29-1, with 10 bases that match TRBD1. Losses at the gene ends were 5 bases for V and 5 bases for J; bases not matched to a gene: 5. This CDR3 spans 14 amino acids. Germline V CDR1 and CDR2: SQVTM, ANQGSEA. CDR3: CSVLTGQGNEKLFF. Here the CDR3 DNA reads TGCAGCGTTCTAACGGGACAGGGGAATGAAAAACTGTTTTTT.

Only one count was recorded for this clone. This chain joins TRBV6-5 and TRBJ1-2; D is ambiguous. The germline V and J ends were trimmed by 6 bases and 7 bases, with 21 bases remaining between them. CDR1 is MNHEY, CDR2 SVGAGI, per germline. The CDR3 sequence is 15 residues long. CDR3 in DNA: TGTGCCAGCAGCCCTCTCCTAGGCTCCTCGATTGGCTACACCTTC. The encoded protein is CASSPLLGSSIGYTF.

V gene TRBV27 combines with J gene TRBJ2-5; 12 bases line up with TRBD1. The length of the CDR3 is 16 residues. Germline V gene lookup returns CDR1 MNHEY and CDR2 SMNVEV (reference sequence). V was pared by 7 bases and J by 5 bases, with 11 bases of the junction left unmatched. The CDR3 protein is CASTSPGTGGAETQYF. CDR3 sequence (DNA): TGTGCCAGCACCTCCCCGGGGACAGGGGGCGCGGAGACCCAGTACTTC.

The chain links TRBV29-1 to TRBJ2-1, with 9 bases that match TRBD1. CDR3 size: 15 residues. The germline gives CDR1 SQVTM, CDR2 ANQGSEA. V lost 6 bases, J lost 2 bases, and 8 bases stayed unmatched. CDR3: CSVRGGTGTYNEQFF. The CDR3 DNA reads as TGCAGCGTGAGGGGAGGGACAGGGACCTACAATGAGCAGTTCTTC.

CDR3 protein: CASSPGGGAKNIQYF. The CDR3 DNA reads as TGTGCCAGCAGCCCGGGCGGAGGAGCCAAAAACATTCAGTACTTC. V gene TRBV7-9 combines with J gene TRBJ2-4; D is perhaps TRBD2 (5 bases). Germline V gene lookup returns CDR1 SEHNR and CDR2 FQNEAQ (reference sequence). The V end was cut by 5 bases, the J end by 0 bases, with 11 bases between. This CDR3 contains 15 residues.

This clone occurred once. The CDR3 sequence is CASSMAGAGYGYTF. Here the CDR3 DNA reads TGTGCCAGTAGTATGGCGGGGGCCGGCTATGGCTACACCTTC. The rearrangement joins TRBV19 to TRBJ1-2; D may be TRBD1 (6 bases). The CDR3 is 14 amino acids. V was shortened by 3 bases and J by 4 bases, with 12 bases between the two germline ends. From germline, CDR1 is LNHDA and CDR2 SQIVND (reference sequence).

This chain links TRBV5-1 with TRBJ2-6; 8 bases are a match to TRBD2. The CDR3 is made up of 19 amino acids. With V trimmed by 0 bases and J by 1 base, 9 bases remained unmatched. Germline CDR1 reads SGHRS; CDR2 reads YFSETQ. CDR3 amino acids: CASSLAGRGTSSGANVLTF. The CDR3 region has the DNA TGCGCCAGCAGCTTGGCGGGGAGGGGGACTAGTTCTGGGGCCAACGTCCTGACTTTC.

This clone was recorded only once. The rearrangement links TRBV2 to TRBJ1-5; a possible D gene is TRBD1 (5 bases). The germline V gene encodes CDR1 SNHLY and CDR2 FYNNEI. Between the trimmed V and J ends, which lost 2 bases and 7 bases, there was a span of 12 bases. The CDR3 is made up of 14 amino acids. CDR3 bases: TGTGCCAGCAGTGAATGGAGGGAGGGGCAGCCCCAGCATTTT. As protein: CASSEWREGQPQHF.

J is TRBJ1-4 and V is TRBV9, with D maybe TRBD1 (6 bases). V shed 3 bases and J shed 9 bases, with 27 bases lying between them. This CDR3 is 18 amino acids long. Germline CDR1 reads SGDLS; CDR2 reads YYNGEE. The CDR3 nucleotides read TGTGCCAGCAGCGCACCCCTCCGGCCACAGGGATCTCACAAAAAACTGTTTTTT. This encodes CASSAPLRPQGSHKKLFF.

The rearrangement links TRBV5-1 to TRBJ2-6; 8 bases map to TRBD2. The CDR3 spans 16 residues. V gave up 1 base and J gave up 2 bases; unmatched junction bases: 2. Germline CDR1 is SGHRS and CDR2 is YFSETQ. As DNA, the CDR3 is TGCGCCAGCAGCTTGAGCGGGGGCCCTGGGGCCAACGTCCTGACTTTC. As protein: CASSLSGGPGANVLTF.

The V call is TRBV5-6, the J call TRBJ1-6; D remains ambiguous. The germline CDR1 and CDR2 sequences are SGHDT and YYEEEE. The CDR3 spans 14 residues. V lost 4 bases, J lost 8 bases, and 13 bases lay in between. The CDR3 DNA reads TGTGCCAGCAGCCTACCGGACGGGGATTCACCCCTCCACTTT. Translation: CASSLPDGDSPLHF.

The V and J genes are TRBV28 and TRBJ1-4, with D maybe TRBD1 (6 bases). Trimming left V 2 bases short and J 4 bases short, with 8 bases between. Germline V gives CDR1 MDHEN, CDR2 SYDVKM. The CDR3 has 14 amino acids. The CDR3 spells CASSLVQGNEKLFF. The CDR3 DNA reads TGTGCCAGCAGTTTAGTACAGGGTAATGAAAAACTGTTTTTT.